The 17 T cell receptor beta chains listed next were all sequenced from one sample in a study of Ad26.COV2.S vaccination and SARS-CoV-2 variants (dated by TCRdb to about 2021). The library was obtained by the immunoSEQ multiplex PCR assay. In TCRdb, the immuneACCESS table is reduced to in-frame sequences with V and J assigned. These tables do not hold every clone; where another copy was compared, an unresolved V gene accounts for under half, and the others remain unexplained. This sample holds around 340,000 clones; about 89% were observed only once. The ten largest clones add up to around 4.5% of the sample. This specimen's treatment or condition label, interpreted: some 20 received Ad26.COV2.S at low or high dose, single or two shots; 5 received placebo; per-sample allocation not given. Repertoires of vaccine and placebo recipients were sequenced from samples collected on day 63 after the first injection.

The specimen was peripheral blood, collected in a trial of Ad26.COV2.S vaccine versus placebo. These receptors were taken from a person between 18 and 65 years old who received the Ad26.COV2.S COVID-19 vaccine or a placebo.

The chain couples TRBV27 to TRBJ2-1, with D possibly called TRBD1 or TRBD2 (5 bases each). The CDR3 loop spans 14 amino acids. Germline CDR1 MNHEY, CDR2 SMNVEV (reference sequence). Trimming cost V 4 bases and J 5 bases, with 12 bases left between them. In DNA form, the CDR3 reads TGTGCCAGCAGTTCCCGGGACGGAGACAATGAGCAGTTCTTC. This gives the protein CASSSRDGDNEQFF.

On this clone itself: Additional DNA sequences in this sample encode the identical CDR3. The rearrangement joins TRBV12-3 or TRBV12-4 to TRBJ2-1, with D tentatively TRBD2 (6 bases). Trimming took off 6 bases at V and 3 bases at J, with 9 bases between the two ends. This CDR3 spans 13 amino acids. CDR3 amino acids: CASRTGLYNEQFF. CDR3 nucleotide sequence: TGTGCCAGCAGGACGGGACTCTACAATGAGCAGTTCTTC.

J is TRBJ1-4 and V is TRBV19; D not certain. Trimming removed 1 base at V and 8 bases at J, with 8 bases between. The CDR3 is made up of 13 amino acids. From germline, CDR1 is LNHDA and CDR2 SQIVND (reference sequence). This chain's CDR3 is CASSIAAVEKLFF. The CDR3 coding sequence is TGTGCCAGTAGTATAGCGGCAGTGGAAAAACTGTTTTTT.

This chain joins TRBV23-1 and TRBJ1-1; D might be TRBD1 (5 bases). TRBV23-1 is given ORF status, its function remaining uncertain. Between the trimmed V and J ends, which lost 2 bases and 3 bases, there was a span of 16 bases. The length of the CDR3 is 16 residues. CDR3 in DNA: TGCGCCAGCAGTCAAGAGGGACGGCTCAAAGACACTGAAGCTTTCTTT. It encodes CASSQEGRLKDTEAFF.

This chain's CDR3 is CASSLAPATNEKLFF. The DNA of the CDR3 is TGTGCCAGCAGCTTAGCCCCCGCAACTAATGAAAAACTGTTTTTT. This chain connects TRBV7-9 to TRBJ1-4, with unresolved D. This CDR3 region has 15 residues. Germline V gene sequence: CDR1 SEHNR, CDR2 FQNEAQ (reference sequence). The germline V and J ends were trimmed by 0 bases and 0 bases, with 5 bases remaining between them.

The chain carries TRBV27 and TRBJ1-6, with a possible D match to TRBD1 (6 bases). The V end was cut by 3 bases, the J end by 7 bases, with 16 bases between. The CDR3 totals 16 residues. Germline CDR1 MNHEY, CDR2 SMNVEV (reference sequence). CDR3 residues: CASSFGGGGGNSPLHF. DNA of the CDR3: TGTGCCAGCAGTTTTGGTGGGGGCGGGGGGAATTCACCCCTCCACTTT.

This chain connects TRBV11-2 to TRBJ2-1, with 14 nucleotides matching TRBD2. J gave up 8 bases and V 0 bases, and 9 bases lay outside the gene matches. There are 18 residues in the CDR3. Germline V CDR1 and CDR2: SGHAT, FQNNGV. The CDR3 bases are TGTGCCAGCAGCTTAGATCGCTGGACTAGCGGGAGGAGCTATGAGCAGTTCTTC. Its translation: CASSLDRWTSGRSYEQFF.

This clone was detected only once. This chain uses TRBV11-1 with TRBJ2-1; maybe TRBD2 (6 bases). The V end lost 1 base, the J end lost 0 bases, and 10 bases lay between the germline ends. The CDR3 length is 16 residues. The germline V gene has CDR1 SGHAT and CDR2 FQDESV (reference sequence). The CDR3 here is CASSLEAAGSYNEQFF. Here the CDR3 DNA reads TGTGCCAGCAGCTTAGAGGCAGCGGGCTCCTACAATGAGCAGTTCTTC.

The chain uses TRBV18 and TRBJ1-2, with D possibly matching TRBD1 (6 bases). The V end lost 3 bases, the J end lost 8 bases, and 16 bases lay between the germline ends. This CDR3 is 14 amino acids long. Germline V gene sequence: CDR1 KGHSH, CDR2 LQKENI. CDR3 loop: CASSPSHQGSGYTF. The CDR3 DNA sequence: TGTGCCAGCTCACCCTCTCATCAGGGGAGCGGCTACACCTTC.

This clone was seen a single time. The chain has TRBV4-1 and TRBJ2-6; TRBD1 matches 7 bases. Germline V gene sequence: CDR1 MGHRA, CDR2 YSYEKL. Trimming at V came to 0 bases and at J to 2 bases, leaving 4 bases not matched to a gene. This CDR3 has 17 amino acids. In DNA, the CDR3 is TGCGCCAGCAGCCAAGATTTAGACAGGGCTGGGGCCAACGTCCTGACTTTC. Its translation is CASSQDLDRAGANVLTF.

V usage is TRBV27 and J usage is TRBJ2-1; TRBD2 matches at 7 bases. Trimming removed 7 bases from V and 1 base from J; junction bases left unmatched: 19. The germline CDR1 and CDR2 sequences are MNHEY and SMNVEV (reference sequence). The CDR3 runs to 19 residues. CDR3 in DNA: TGTGCCAGCACGCGAGACTGGCGGGAGTCTTTGATGTCCTACAATGAGCAGTTCTTC. Its protein product is CASTRDWRESLMSYNEQFF.

The CDR3 loop reads CASSHRGNSPLHF. The CDR3 bases are TGTGCCAGCAGCCACAGGGGTAATTCACCCCTCCACTTT. The V call is TRBV5-6, the J call TRBJ1-6, with 7 positions matching TRBD1. This CDR3 is built from 13 residues. From germline, CDR1 is SGHDT and CDR2 YYEEEE. The ends lost 4 bases at V and 6 bases at J; junction bases unmatched: 1.

This clone was picked up one time. This chain links TRBV25-1 with TRBJ2-2; 9 bases line up with TRBD1. Trimming at V came to 3 bases and at J to 0 bases, leaving 5 bases not matched to a gene. The CDR3 has 17 amino acids. In germline, CDR1 is MGHDK, CDR2 SYGVNS. Written as DNA, the CDR3 is TGTGCCAGCAGTGATCGGGGGGACAGGGCGAACACCGGGGAGCTGTTTTTT. As protein: CASSDRGDRANTGELFF.

The chain carries TRBV18 and TRBJ2-7; D could derive from TRBD1 or TRBD2 (5 bases each). The CDR3 totals 16 residues. Germline lookup yields CDR1 KGHSH and CDR2 LQKENI. V lost 0 bases to trimming and J lost 0 bases, with 12 bases between them. The CDR3, as DNA: TGTGCCAGCTCACCACCGTTGGGGACCAGCTCCTACGAGCAGTACTTC. This encodes CASSPPLGTSSYEQYF.

The chain couples TRBV5-4 to TRBJ2-3; D unresolved. V shed 2 bases and J shed 2 bases, with 12 bases lying between them. This CDR3 is 15 amino acids long. Germline lookup yields CDR1 SGHNT and CDR2 YYREEE (reference sequence). CDR3 nucleotides: TGTGCCAGCAGCTTTTCCCAGGCGACCACAGATACGCAGTATTTT. Protein product: CASSFSQATTDTQYF.

This sequence joins TRBV5-1 and TRBJ2-7; 10 nucleotides agree with TRBD1. CDR3 length: 14 amino acids. The germline CDR1 and CDR2 sequences are SGHRS and YFSETQ. V lost 3 bases and J lost 7; bases outside the gene matches: 7. This chain's CDR3 is CASSSGTGDWEQYF. The CDR3 nucleotides read TGCGCCAGCAGCTCCGGGACAGGGGACTGGGAGCAGTACTTC. Filled out from reference TRBV5-1 and TRBJ2-7, the complete variable domain reads KAGVTQTPRYLIKTRGQQVTLSCSPISGHRSVSWYQQTPGQGLQFLFEYFSETQRNKGNFPGRFSGRQFSNSRSEMNVSTLELGDSALYLCASSSGTGDWEQYFGPGTRLTVT.

The rearrangement uses TRBV18 and TRBJ2-7; 9 bases are shared with TRBD1. Germline CDR1 and CDR2: KGHSH and LQKENI. The CDR3 sequence is 15 residues long. V lost 4 bases to trimming and J lost 3 bases; unmatched junction nucleotides: 7. The CDR3 reads CASSLTTGQGYEQYF. The CDR3 DNA follows: TGTGCCAGCTCACTCACCACGGGACAGGGCTACGAGCAGTACTTC.